This is a list of T cell receptor beta chains from one sample in a study of blood T cell repertoires in COVID-19. Here immunoSEQ multiplex PCR was the method, and the copy in TCRdb shows in-frame clones only, minus some. The table has hundreds of thousands of clones, about 85% seen once. Input material: PBMCs or T cells enriched from blood (not recorded which). These receptors were obtained from a man aged 35 to 55 who had recovered from COVID-19. The CDR3 runs from the conserved cysteine through the conserved F or W. A D gene is named only where the DNA matches it firmly. Rows may omit the clone size; those that give it use once, few, many or a size class.

clone_size,d_call,j_call,v_call,cdr3_aa,cdr3_nt
NA,TRBD1,TRBJ1-4,TRBV7-2,CASSQTGATNEKLFF,TGTGCCAGCAGCCAAACAGGGGCAACTAATGAAAAACTGTTTTTT
NA,TRBD1,TRBJ1-2,TRBV10-3,CAIRRQGSEYYGYTF,TGTGCCATCAGACGACAGGGCTCGGAGTACTATGGCTACACCTTC
NA,NA,TRBJ1-1,TRBV19,CASSPGMGGRAEAFF,TGTGCCAGTAGTCCAGGAATGGGGGGGCGAGCTGAAGCTTTCTTT
NA,NA,TRBJ2-1,TRBV6-2/TRBV6-3,CASSLAEYNEQFF,TGTGCCAGCAGTTTAGCGGAGTACAATGAGCAGTTCTTC
NA,NA,TRBJ2-7,TRBV4-3,CASSQDSRGTAYEQYF,TGCGCCAGCAGCCAAGATTCCAGGGGGACTGCCTACGAGCAGTACTTC
NA,NA,TRBJ2-7,TRBV6-5,CASTSPGTDYEQYF,TGTGCCAGCACCTCGCCGGGTACCGACTACGAGCAGTACTTC
NA,TRBD2,TRBJ2-1,TRBV5-1,CASSQGLADYNEQFF,TGCGCCAGCAGCCAGGGACTAGCGGATTACAATGAGCAGTTCTTC
NA,TRBD2,TRBJ2-7,TRBV19,CASSIASGELSYEQYF,TGTGCCAGTAGTATAGCTAGCGGGGAGTTATCCTACGAGCAGTACTTC
NA,NA,TRBJ2-2,TRBV7-3,CASSPLDTGELFF,TGTGCCAGCAGCCCTCTTGACACCGGGGAGCTGTTTTTT
NA,TRBD2,TRBJ2-5,TRBV7-3,CASSLSAGETQYF,TGTGCCAGCAGCCTATCAGCGGGGGAGACCCAGTACTTC
NA,TRBD1,TRBJ2-3,TRBV3-1/TRBV3-2,CASSHTQGTDTQYF,TGTGCCAGCAGCCATACACAGGGGACAGATACGCAGTATTTT
few,NA,TRBJ2-1,TRBV3-1/TRBV3-2,CASSQEIGGHNEQFF,TGTGCCAGCAGCCAAGAAATCGGGGGACACAATGAGCAGTTCTTC
NA,NA,TRBJ1-2,TRBV4-1,CASSPWQGNYGYTF,TGCGCCAGCAGCCCCTGGCAGGGTAACTATGGCTACACCTTC
NA,NA,TRBJ1-4,TRBV4-2,CASSQDRASRQEKLFF,TGTGCCAGCAGCCAAGATCGGGCATCCAGACAGGAAAAACTGTTTTTT
NA,NA,TRBJ1-2,TRBV7-2,CASSLGRANYGYTF,TGTGCCAGCAGCTTGGGGAGAGCTAACTATGGCTACACCTTC
NA,TRBD1,TRBJ2-1,TRBV11-3,CASSLPGQGYNEQFF,TGTGCCAGCAGCCTACCGGGACAGGGGTACAATGAGCAGTTCTTC
NA,NA,TRBJ2-2,TRBV7-2,CASSLERNTGELFF,TGTGCCAGCAGCTTAGAGCGGAACACCGGGGAGCTGTTTTTT
NA,NA,TRBJ1-2,TRBV3-1/TRBV3-2,CASSQGAGDGYTF,TGTGCCAGCAGCCAAGGGGCAGGGGATGGCTACACCTTC
NA,NA,TRBJ2-7,TRBV19,CASSTRDSVVDEQYF,TGTGCCAGTAGTACCCGGGACTCGGTCGTCGACGAGCAGTACTTC
NA,TRBD1,TRBJ2-7,TRBV5-1,CASSLTGGTYEQYF,TGCGCCAGCAGCTTAACAGGGGGGACTTACGAGCAGTACTTC
few,NA,TRBJ2-2,TRBV5-1,CASSLGPGQSGELFF,TGCGCCAGCAGCTTGGGACCGGGACAATCCGGGGAGCTGTTTTTT
once,NA,TRBJ1-5,TRBV21-1,CASSKAGLRVSNQPQHF,TGTGCCAGCAGCAAAGCCGGGTTGCGGGTTAGCAATCAGCCCCAGCATTTT
NA,TRBD1,TRBJ1-2,TRBV27,CASSLSSTGNYGYTF,TGTGCCAGCAGTTTATCATCGACAGGGAACTATGGCTACACCTTC
NA,TRBD1,TRBJ2-7,TRBV18,CASSPPSTGGYEQYF,TGTGCCAGCTCACCCCCCTCGACAGGGGGCTACGAGCAGTACTTC
NA,TRBD1,TRBJ1-2,TRBV9,CASSGDRGHGYTF,TGTGCCAGCAGCGGAGACAGGGGCCATGGCTACACCTTC
NA,NA,TRBJ2-7,TRBV6-5,CASRTASSYEQYF,TGTGCCAGCCGGACAGCGAGCTCCTACGAGCAGTACTTC
NA,TRBD2,TRBJ2-1,TRBV5-1,CASSYLAGANNEQFF,TGCGCCAGCAGCTACCTAGCGGGAGCCAACAATGAGCAGTTCTTC
NA,NA,TRBJ1-6,TRBV7-2,CASSPTVIYNSPLHF,TGTGCCAGCAGCCCAACAGTGATCTATAATTCACCCCTCCACTTT
NA,TRBD1,TRBJ2-2,TRBV11-3,CASSYQGQGGQELFF,TGTGCCAGCAGCTACCAGGGACAGGGTGGTCAGGAGCTGTTTTTT
NA,TRBD2,TRBJ2-5,TRBV29-1,CSDSLAGRETQYF,TGCAGCGACTCCTTAGCGGGAAGGGAGACCCAGTACTTC
NA,TRBD1,TRBJ2-7,TRBV28,CASLRGQPYEQYF,TGTGCCAGCCTTAGGGGACAGCCCTACGAGCAGTACTTC
NA,NA,TRBJ2-7,TRBV11-1,CASSLGGQVGEQYF,TGTGCCAGCAGCTTAGGGGGACAAGTGGGGGAGCAGTACTTC
NA,NA,TRBJ2-2,TRBV12-3/TRBV12-4,CASSFTNTGELFF,TGTGCCAGCAGTTTCACGAACACCGGGGAGCTGTTTTTT
NA,TRBD1,TRBJ2-1,TRBV25-1,CASSDPGQGFNEQFF,TGTGCCAGCAGTGACCCGGGACAGGGGTTCAATGAGCAGTTCTTC
once,TRBD2,TRBJ2-1,TRBV30,CAWSSGRVGQFF,TGTGCCTGGAGTAGCGGGAGGGTGGGGCAGTTCTTC
NA,NA,TRBJ1-4,TRBV28,CASSARAGANEKLFF,TGTGCCAGCAGTGCTCGGGCAGGGGCTAATGAAAAACTGTTTTTT
few,NA,TRBJ1-4,TRBV5-1,CASSLGGIGEKLFF,TGCGCCAGCAGCTTAGGGGGAATCGGTGAAAAACTGTTTTTT
NA,NA,TRBJ1-5,TRBV2,CASSAGEGQPQHF,TGTGCCAGCAGTGCCGGGGAGGGTCAGCCCCAGCATTTT
NA,NA,TRBJ2-2,TRBV19,CASIERTNTGELFF,TGTGCCAGTATAGAGCGAACGAACACCGGGGAGCTGTTTTTT
many,NA,TRBJ2-6,TRBV6-5,CASSYGSSGANVLTF,TGTGCCAGCAGTTACGGGAGCTCTGGGGCCAACGTCCTGACTTTC
NA,NA,TRBJ1-1,TRBV6-5,CASSYVQSNTEAFF,TGTGCCAGCAGTTACGTACAGTCGAACACTGAAGCTTTCTTT
NA,NA,TRBJ1-2,TRBV19,CASSGRGSDGYTF,TGTGCCAGTAGTGGGCGGGGTAGTGATGGCTACACCTTC
NA,TRBD2,TRBJ2-1,TRBV7-3,CASSPGYGRDEQFF,TGTGCCAGCAGCCCGGGTTATGGGAGGGATGAGCAGTTCTTC
NA,TRBD1,TRBJ1-4,TRBV3-1/TRBV3-2,CASSQFGQGATNEKLFF,TGTGCCAGCAGCCAATTTGGTCAGGGGGCAACTAATGAAAAACTGTTTTTT
NA,TRBD2,TRBJ2-5,TRBV3-1/TRBV3-2,CASSQEGSGRAQEETQYF,TGTGCCAGCAGCCAAGAGGGTAGCGGGAGGGCCCAGGAAGAGACCCAGTACTTC
NA,TRBD1,TRBJ1-5,TRBV12-3/TRBV12-4,CASSSNRGQPQHF,TGTGCCAGCAGCTCTAACAGGGGACAGCCCCAGCATTTT
NA,TRBD1,TRBJ1-1,TRBV18,CASSPRGTGDTEAFF,TGTGCCAGCTCACCCCGAGGGACAGGGGACACTGAAGCTTTCTTT
NA,NA,TRBJ2-1,TRBV5-1,CASSRDSADSYNEQFF,TGCGCCAGCAGCCGTGACTCGGCGGACTCCTACAATGAGCAGTTCTTC
NA,TRBD2,TRBJ2-1,TRBV4-1,CASSQGTSGSVSDEQFF,TGCGCCAGCAGCCAGGGGACTAGCGGGAGCGTTAGCGATGAGCAGTTCTTC
NA,NA,TRBJ2-1,TRBV14,CASSPTGPPEQFF,TGTGCCAGCAGCCCTACAGGTCCTCCTGAGCAGTTCTTC
NA,TRBD1,TRBJ1-2,TRBV3-1/TRBV3-2,CASSRDRNYGYTF,TGTGCCAGCAGCCGGGACAGGAACTATGGCTACACCTTC
NA,TRBD2,TRBJ2-2,TRBV4-2,CASSQVTGLANTGELFF,TGTGCCAGCAGCCAAGTTACGGGACTAGCGAACACCGGGGAGCTGTTTTTT
NA,TRBD1,TRBJ1-4,TRBV7-9,CASSLTPGQGYEKLFF,TGTGCCAGCAGCTTGACTCCGGGACAGGGGTATGAAAAACTGTTTTTT
NA,TRBD1,TRBJ1-2,TRBV19,CASSIRTGATGYTF,TGTGCCAGTAGTATTAGGACAGGAGCAACTGGCTACACCTTC
NA,TRBD2,TRBJ2-6,TRBV5-4,CASTSWGLGASGANVLTF,TGTGCCAGCACCTCTTGGGGACTAGGGGCCTCTGGGGCCAACGTCCTGACTTTC